The clone carrying this TCR beta chain was recorded only once. These data come from a study of human T cells and chemical hapten exposure. Study-wide context: Doses of diphenylcyclopropenone went to the patients' scalps weekly throughout the approximately 22-week study. Minor pooled library volume differences mainly drove per-sample TCR yield variation.

The germline gives CDR1 MNHNS, CDR2 SASEGT. With 6 bases clipped from V and 4 bases from J, the junction kept 6 bases outside the gene matches. This CDR3 region has 14 residues. The time point was: patch test 1, 2 weeks after DPC sensitization. Described treatment: therapeutic diphenylcyclopropenone sensitization with weekly scalp DPC. TCRdb re-called the RACE reads with MiXCR, one entry per CDR3 protein. The repertoire consists of about 380,000 distinct CDR3 sequences, with around 5% occurring once and the leading ten covering approximately 2.3%. The sequencing here drew on whole blood, taken in connection with sensitization to the hapten diphenylcyclopropenone (DPC). J is TRBJ1-2 and V is TRBV6-1, with TRBD1 matching 9 bases. The source of this sequence is a woman in her forties or fifties with alopecia areata. Some clones in this sample may be carry-over from other donors' samples. CDR3 sequence reads: CASRGTGFLYGYTF. The CDR3, as DNA: TGTGCCAGCAGGGGGACAGGGTTCCTCTATGGCTACACCTTC.